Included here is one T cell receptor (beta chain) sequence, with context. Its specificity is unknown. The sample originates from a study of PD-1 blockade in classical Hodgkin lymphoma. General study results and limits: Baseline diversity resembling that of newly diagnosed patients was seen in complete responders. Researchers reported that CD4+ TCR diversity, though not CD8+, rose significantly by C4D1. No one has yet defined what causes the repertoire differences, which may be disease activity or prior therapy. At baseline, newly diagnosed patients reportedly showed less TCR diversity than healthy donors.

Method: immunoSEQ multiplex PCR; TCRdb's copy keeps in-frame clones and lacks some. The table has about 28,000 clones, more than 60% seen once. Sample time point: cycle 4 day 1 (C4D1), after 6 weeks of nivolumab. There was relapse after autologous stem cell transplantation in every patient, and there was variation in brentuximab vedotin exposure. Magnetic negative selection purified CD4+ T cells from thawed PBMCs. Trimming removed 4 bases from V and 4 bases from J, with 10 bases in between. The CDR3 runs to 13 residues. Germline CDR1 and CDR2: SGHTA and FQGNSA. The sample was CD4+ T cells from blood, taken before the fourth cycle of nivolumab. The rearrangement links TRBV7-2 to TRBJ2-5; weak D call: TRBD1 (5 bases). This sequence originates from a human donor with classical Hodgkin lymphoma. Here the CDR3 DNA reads TGTGCCAGCAGCTCCAGGGCCCGAGAGACCCAGTACTTC. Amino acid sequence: CASSSRARETQYF.